This T cell receptor beta chain was sequenced for a study of blood T cell repertoires in COVID-19. Overall study context: Acute and convalescent COVID-19 samples came from the United States, Italy and Spain. T cells, B-cell-depleted T cells, or PBMCs provided the cDNA or gDNA that served as material.

The CDR3 spans 15 residues. Trimming removed 9 bases from V and 3 bases from J; junction bases left unmatched: 10. The germline V gene has CDR1 KGHDR and CDR2 SFDVKD. Original data processing: Scientists estimated how many nucleated cells there were by amplifying reference gene primers. TCRdb keeps only in-frame clones here, not all; method: immunoSEQ multiplex PCR. V, J and clone size are taken as reported in that table, and D and trimming were inferred from the DNA itself. The sample holds about 86,000 clones, just under 85% seen once. The sequencing sample was made of peripheral blood. The chain uses TRBV24-1 and TRBJ2-7; TRBD1 matches at 10 bases. This clonotype originated in a man aged 45 to 65 with acute or convalescent COVID-19. CDR3 sequence (DNA): TGTGCCACCGAGGGACAGGGGAAAAGTGGCTACGAGCAGTACTTC. Its translation is CATEGQGKSGYEQYF.